The source of this T cell receptor beta chain is a study of metastatic and nonmetastatic thyroid tumors. The overall study: Blood and tumor or nodule tissue repertoires from malignant and benign thyroid patients were compared.

Treatment of any kind had been given to no patient before thyroid surgery. V was pared by 3 bases and J by 5 bases, with 9 bases of the junction left unmatched. Germline V lookup: CDR1 MNHNS, CDR2 SASEGT. The CDR3 length is 15 residues. Under the authors' procedure: Built for papillary thyroid cancer, a distant-metastasis classifier drew on CDR3 differences across clinicopathological groups. TCRdb re-called clones from the PCR reads using MiXCR. The V and J calls were not made by the authors but by TCRdb's processing. The sample gives 36,000 or so clones, around 33% of which show up once; roughly 16% is in the top ten.

The sequence was obtained from a female donor with papillary thyroid cancer or a benign thyroid nodule (not recorded which). Some clones in this sample may be carry-over from other donors' samples. V is TRBV6-1 and J is TRBJ2-7, with TRBD2 matching over 8 bases. Sequences were obtained from tumor tissue. Written as DNA, the CDR3 is TGTGCCAGCAGTGAGGGGACTAGTCAGATAAACGAGCAGTACTTC. Translated, it gives CASSEGTSQINEQYF.